Presented here are 20 T cell receptor beta chains from one specimen sequenced in a study of blood T cells in healthy people across ages. With a J-beta primer mix and a sample-barcoded 5' primer, a second PCR ran about 6 to 11 cycles. In TCRdb, the 5' RACE reads were re-called with MiXCR into one record per CDR3 protein. The sample has roughly 1,500,000 distinct CDR3 sequences; almost 35% are singletons. Sample: blood. The source is a woman aged 25-40 years in good health.

The rearrangement joins TRBV27 to TRBJ2-7, with no clear D. Trimming took 5 bases from V and 5 from J, leaving 13 bases between them. The CDR3 extends over 13 amino acids. Germline CDR1 MNHEY, CDR2 SMNVEV (reference sequence). CDR3 in amino acids: CASSTPRINEQYF. The CDR3, as DNA: TGTGCCAGCAGTACCCCTAGGATAAACGAGCAGTACTTC.

This clonotype was seen a handful of times. J is TRBJ2-1 and V is TRBV20-1, with a weak D call TRBD1 (6 bases). V gave up 8 bases and J gave up 6 bases, with 11 bases separating them. This CDR3 is 11 amino acids long. Germline lookup yields CDR1 DFQATT and CDR2 SNEGSKA (reference sequence). In DNA form, the CDR3 reads TGCAGTTATTCCAGGGGCAATGAGCAGTTCTTC. Its translation is CSYSRGNEQFF.

This chain connects TRBV6-1 to TRBJ2-7; D perhaps matches TRBD1 (5 bases). This CDR3 comprises 14 residues. V was clipped by 4 bases and J by 2 bases, with 12 bases between them. CDR1 is MNHNS, CDR2 SASEGT, per germline. This CDR3 is CASSVYKDTYEQYF. The CDR3 nucleotides are TGTGCCAGCAGTGTGTATAAGGACACCTACGAGCAGTACTTC.

About this clonotype itself: A single base separates this from a much larger clone, so it may be a read error. The V gene is TRBV5-5, the J gene TRBJ2-7; D may match TRBD1 or TRBD2 (5 bases each). The ends were cut back, 5 bases at V and 2 bases at J, with 11 bases in the middle. The germline CDR1 and CDR2 sequences are SGHKS and YYEKEE (reference sequence). The CDR3 extends over 13 amino acids. The CDR3 DNA reads as TGTGCCAGCAGACACCGGGGCCCCTACGAGCAGTACTTC. It yields the protein CASRHRGPYEQYF.

CDR3 region: CSARPRSGTGFIEQYF. CDR3 sequence (DNA): TGCAGTGCTAGACCCCGAAGCGGGACAGGGTTCATCGAGCAGTACTTC. The chain is built from TRBV20-1 and TRBJ2-7; 9 bases match TRBD1. This CDR3 has 16 residues. The ends lost 2 bases at V and 6 bases at J; junction bases unmatched: 14. Germline V gene lookup returns CDR1 DFQATT and CDR2 SNEGSKA (reference sequence).

Turning to this clonotype: A single base separates this from a much larger clone, so it may be a read error. The chain links TRBV20-1 to TRBJ2-1; 10 nucleotides match TRBD1. Gene TRBJ2-7 matches the end of the DNA better, so the J call may be wrong. Germline assignment: CDR1 DFQATT and CDR2 SNEGSKA (reference sequence). The CDR3 is 14 residues long. CDR3 coding DNA: TGCAGTGCCCAAGCGACAGGGGGCTACAATGAGCAGTACTTC. It yields the protein CSAQATGGYNEQYF.

V and J are TRBV7-9 and TRBJ2-5; 10 bases line up with TRBD2. Germline values: CDR1 SEHNR, CDR2 FQNEAQ (reference sequence). J lost 5 bases, V lost 7 bases, and 13 bases had no gene match. CDR3 length: 16 amino acids. The CDR3 reads CASNPPGLAGVETQYF. As DNA, the CDR3 is TGTGCCAGCAACCCCCCCGGGCTAGCGGGAGTTGAGACCCAGTACTTC.

Remarks on this clonotype: Sequence at one end of the junction differs from germline and may be a read error. The chain is built from TRBV9 and TRBJ2-6, with a possible D match to TRBD1 (7 bases). The CDR3 totals 17 residues. Germline values: CDR1 SGDLS, CDR2 YYNGEE. In DNA form, the CDR3 reads TGTGCCGGCAGCGAAGGACCAGGGGGGTCTGGGGCCAACGTCCTGACTTTC. It translates to CAGSEGPGGSGANVLTF.

The chain employs TRBV9 and TRBJ2-1; a weak D match, TRBD2 (6 bases). CDR1 is SGDLS and CDR2 is YYNGEE in the germline V gene. CDR3 length: 14 amino acids. The V end lost 3 bases, the J end lost 10 bases, and 17 bases lay between the germline ends. CDR3 coding DNA: TGTGCCAGCAGCGGAGGAGGGCCAGCCTACGAGCAGTTCTTC. This translates into CASSGGGPAYEQFF.

This clonotype showed up just a few times. The V and J genes are TRBV29-1 and TRBJ1-6; D might be TRBD1 (5 bases). The CDR3 loop spans 12 amino acids. The V gene's germline CDR1 is SQVTM and CDR2 ANQGSEA. The V gene lost 6 bases and the J gene lost 8 bases, with 11 bases spanning the gap. CDR3 DNA sequence: TGCAGCGTCCGGACCAGGGATTCACCCCTCCACTTT. It translates to CSVRTRDSPLHF.

This chain links TRBV5-1 with TRBJ1-2; maybe TRBD1 (5 bases). This CDR3 is built from 15 residues. The V gene lost 7 bases and the J gene lost 2 bases, with 18 bases spanning the gap. Germline-derived CDR1 and CDR2 are SGHRS and YFSETQ. CDR3 coding DNA: TGCGCCAGCGCTTCGGATTGGGGGAGGAACTATGGCTACACCTTC. As protein: CASASDWGRNYGYTF.

The rearrangement uses TRBV4-1 and TRBJ2-3; 7 bases align to TRBD2. The CDR3 contains 15 residues. Germline-derived CDR1 and CDR2 are MGHRA and YSYEKL. V lost 1 base, J lost 5 bases, and 6 bases stayed unmatched. CDR3 sequence (DNA): TGCGCCAGCAGCCAAGGGATCATAGCGGGAGATACGCAGTATTTT. Translated: CASSQGIIAGDTQYF.

The chain uses TRBV12-3 or TRBV12-4 and TRBJ2-1, with 13 bases lining up with TRBD2. This CDR3 is built from 14 residues. The ends lost 4 bases at V and 8 bases at J; junction bases unmatched: 2. The DNA of the CDR3 is TGTGCCAGCAGTTATGGACTAGCGGGAGATGAGCAGTTCTTC. Translated: CASSYGLAGDEQFF.

This clonotype was seen many times. The chain combines TRBV18 with TRBJ2-3; D unclear. Germline-derived CDR1 and CDR2 are KGHSH and LQKENI. V lost 8 bases to trimming and J lost 1 base, with 10 bases between them. The CDR3 runs 13 residues. CDR3 in amino acids: CASSPDRTDTQYF. The CDR3 DNA reads as TGTGCCAGCAGCCCCGATCGCACAGATACGCAGTATTTT.

There are a few counts of this clonotype. The rearrangement joins TRBV6-9 to TRBJ2-5, with D tentatively TRBD1 (6 bases). CDR3 length: 17 residues. Trimming stripped 8 bases from V and 9 bases from J, with 31 bases between. Per the germline V gene, CDR1 is MNHGY and CDR2 is SVAAGI. CDR3 region: CASSVHHREPDLGAQYF. The DNA for the CDR3 is TGTGCCAGCTCCGTCCACCACAGGGAACCCGATTTAGGGGCCCAGTACTTC.

This chain links TRBV7-9 with TRBJ1-4; TRBD1 aligns across 9 bases. This CDR3 is built from 16 residues. Trimming removed 2 bases from V and 8 bases from J; junction bases left unmatched: 9. Germline lookup yields CDR1 SEHNR and CDR2 FQNEAQ (reference sequence). The CDR3 region is CASSLRLGQGYEKLFF. Here the CDR3 DNA reads TGTGCCAGCAGCTTAAGACTGGGACAGGGTTACGAAAAACTGTTTTTT.

The CDR3 loop reads CSAREGSTVYEQYF. The DNA of the CDR3 is TGCAGTGCTAGGGAAGGGAGCACAGTCTACGAGCAGTACTTC. The V call is TRBV20-1, the J call TRBJ2-7; weak D call: TRBD2 (5 bases). Per germline, CDR1 DFQATT and CDR2 SNEGSKA (reference sequence). V lost 3 bases and J lost 3, with 15 bases in between. The CDR3 loop spans 14 amino acids.

This clonotype was picked up a small number of times. V and J are TRBV6-6 and TRBJ1-2, with 8 bases fitting TRBD1. The germline CDR1 and CDR2 sequences are MNHNY and SVGAGI (reference sequence). The CDR3 is made up of 15 amino acids. V lost 0 bases, J lost 6 bases, and 6 bases stayed unmatched. The CDR3 nucleotides read TGTGCCAGCAGTTACTCGATTAGGACAGGGAATGGCTACACCTTC. It codes for CASSYSIRTGNGYTF.

The chain recombines TRBV2 with TRBJ2-7; 10 positions match TRBD2. The CDR3 is 16 amino acids. With V trimmed by 1 base and J by 2 bases, 5 bases remained unmatched. CDR1 and CDR2 from the germline V gene are SNHLY and FYNNEI. The CDR3 loop reads CASSEGYSGRTYEQYF. The CDR3 DNA reads TGTGCCAGCAGTGAAGGGTATAGCGGGAGGACCTACGAGCAGTACTTC.

The chain links TRBV18 to TRBJ2-7; the D gene is possibly TRBD1 (6 bases). The CDR3 is made up of 15 amino acids. With 3 bases removed from V and 1 base from J, the gap between germline ends came to 13 bases. Germline V gene data show CDR1 as KGHSH and CDR2 as LQKENI. CDR3 region: CASSPGADPSYEQYF. The CDR3 nucleotides are TGTGCCAGCTCACCGGGGGCAGACCCTTCCTACGAGCAGTACTTC.